This entry concerns a single TCR beta chain. Germline-derived CDR1 and CDR2 are LGHNA and YSLEER. This CDR3 is 14 amino acids long. V was pared by 0 bases and J by 6 bases, with 2 bases of the junction left unmatched. The sample originates from a study of blood T cell repertoires in COVID-19. Study-level background: The United States, Italy and Spain supplied acute and convalescent COVID-19 samples. From T cells, B-cell-depleted T cells, or PBMCs came the material, which was cDNA or gDNA.

As originally analysed: Researchers report that nucleated cell counts were estimated from reference gene primer amplification. TCRdb's table, derived via immunoSEQ multiplex PCR, lists solely in-frame clones and lacks some. V and J calls and clone size are given by that table; D and trimming were obtained from the DNA. The sample holds 150,000 to 250,000 clones, 79% seen once. It was during active infection that Seattle patients were enrolled and then longitudinally followed. This chain connects TRBV4-3 to TRBJ1-5, with 7 bases that match TRBD1. The sample consisted of peripheral blood. The receptor comes from a woman aged 40 to 50 with COVID-19, enrolled during active disease. CDR3 loop: CASSQEAGGQPQHF. DNA for the CDR3: TGCGCCAGCAGCCAAGAGGCAGGGGGTCAGCCCCAGCATTTT.